This T cell receptor beta chain stems from a study of shared clonotypes between healthy human individuals. The overall study: CD4 naive cells filled three plates per donor, CD4 memory three, CD8 naive two and CD8 memory one.

At the deep level, the assay was run. Sequenced by immunoSEQ multiplex PCR; TCRdb stores in-frame clones only, minus some. Among 2,500,000 or so clones, around nine tenths were seen once, and the ten largest hold 0.11% to 0.15%. A word on this clone: Other DNA sequences in the sample encode the same CDR3.

The CDR3 runs 14 residues. Deletions cut 5 bases from V and 4 bases from J, with 11 bases between. Germline values: CDR1 SGHTA, CDR2 FQGNSA. In the CD4+ fraction, cells were divided into CD45RA+ naive and CD45RA-negative memory subsets. The chain has TRBV7-2 and TRBJ2-2; no definite D call. Sequenced: naive CD4+ T cells sorted from blood. Subset: CD45RA+ positively selected. The clonotype comes from a man aged 18 to 30 in good health. The CDR3 region is CASSPLGGTGELFF. CDR3 nucleotides: TGTGCCAGCAGCCCCCTGGGTGGCACCGGGGAGCTGTTTTTT.